Shown below are 14 T cell receptor beta chains from a single sample sequenced in a study of cytomegalovirus exposure and HLA in healthy donors. Researchers ran the PCR with 60 Vbeta and 13 Jbeta primers. Data came from immunoSEQ multiplex PCR; TCRdb stores just in-frame clones and leaves some out. The profile shows around 160,000 clones, approximately 78% of them singletons. The sequenced sample was PBMCs. All receptors come from a male donor in good health and CMV-seronegative.

The chain has TRBV25-1 and TRBJ2-7; the D gene is possibly TRBD2 (6 bases). With 3 bases removed from V and 9 bases from J, the gap between germline ends came to 12 bases. CDR3 length equals 12 residues. Germline CDR1 reads MGHDK; CDR2 reads SYGVNS. CDR3 loop: CASSEWEVAQYF. CDR3 DNA: TGTGCCAGCAGTGAGTGGGAGGTAGCGCAGTACTTC.

V and J are TRBV4-2 and TRBJ2-7; 8 nucleotides align to TRBD2. The CDR3 runs to 15 residues. Trimming took 3 bases from V and 5 from J; bases not matched to a gene: 9. CDR1 is LGHNA and CDR2 is YNFKEQ in the germline V gene. DNA of the CDR3: TGTGCCAGCAGCCATGGTAGCGGGACCGCGCACGAGCAGTACTTC. Its protein is CASSHGSGTAHEQYF.

The V gene is TRBV7-9, the J gene TRBJ2-3; 11 nucleotides line up with TRBD2. The CDR3 has 16 residues. With 3 bases clipped from V and 0 bases from J, the junction kept 2 bases outside the gene matches. Germline V gene data show CDR1 as SEHNR and CDR2 as FQNEAQ (reference sequence). Here the CDR3 DNA reads TGTGCCAGCAGCTTTACTAGCGGGGGTAGCACAGATACGCAGTATTTT. Its translation: CASSFTSGGSTDTQYF.

Concerning this clone itself: One end of the junction fails to match germline, which may point to a read error. The chain carries TRBV7-7 and TRBJ2-5; 8 bases line up with TRBD1. The germline V gene encodes CDR1 SSHAT and CDR2 FNYEAQ (reference sequence). CDR3 size: 15 residues. CDR3 region: CASSRGQGVSETQYF. In nucleotides, the CDR3 is TGTGCTAGCAGCCGAGGACAGGGAGTCTCAGAGACCCAGTACTTC.

V gene TRBV6-1 combines with J gene TRBJ2-7; TRBD1 aligns across 8 bases. The germline V gene has CDR1 MNHNS and CDR2 SASEGT. This CDR3 is built from 14 residues. Germline trimming cut 4 bases from V and 5 bases from J; bases unmatched to any gene: 7. CDR3 in amino acids: CASSADRASNEQYF. The CDR3 DNA follows: TGTGCCAGCAGTGCGGACAGGGCCAGCAACGAGCAGTACTTC.

This chain links TRBV4-3 with TRBJ1-4; weak D call: TRBD1 (6 bases). The CDR3 is made up of 15 amino acids. The V gene lost 0 bases and the J gene lost 7 bases, with 12 bases spanning the gap. Germline V gives CDR1 LGHNA, CDR2 YSLEER. CDR3 nucleotide sequence: TGCGCCAGCAGCCAAGATAGGGGGGGCCGTGAAAAACTGTTTTTT. Translation: CASSQDRGGREKLFF.

The gene calls are TRBV9 and TRBJ2-1; the match to TRBD2 covers 7 bases. The V and J ends lost 0 bases and 5 bases, in that order; junction bases with no gene match: 5. CDR1 and CDR2 (germline): SGDLS, YYNGEE. The CDR3 covers 15 residues. CDR3 loop: CASSVEGRGNNEQFF. Here the CDR3 DNA reads TGTGCCAGCAGCGTAGAGGGGCGGGGGAACAATGAGCAGTTCTTC.

The chain carries TRBV6-5 and TRBJ2-2; 8 positions agree with TRBD1. Trimming removed 5 bases from V and 6 bases from J; junction bases left unmatched: 2. The CDR3 is 13 residues long. Germline assignment: CDR1 MNHEY and CDR2 SVGAGI. The CDR3 loop reads CASSPQGAGELFF. CDR3 bases: TGTGCCAGCAGTCCACAGGGGGCCGGGGAGCTGTTTTTT.

CDR3 amino acids: CASSQDTGLSYEQYF. The CDR3 nucleotides are TGCGCCAGCAGCCAAGATACAGGCCTCTCCTACGAGCAGTACTTC. The rearrangement uses TRBV4-1 and TRBJ2-7, with D possibly matching TRBD1 (5 bases). V lost 0 bases and J 0 bases, leaving 9 bases between the germline ends. The CDR3 runs 15 residues. CDR1 is MGHRA, CDR2 YSYEKL, per germline.

The chain links TRBV5-4 to TRBJ1-1, with 8 bases aligning to TRBD1. V lost 2 bases to trimming and J lost 4 bases; unmatched junction nucleotides: 1. CDR1 and CDR2 from the germline V gene are SGHNT and YYREEE (reference sequence). This CDR3 region has 13 residues. CDR3 region: CASSFTGGTEAFF. DNA of the CDR3: TGTGCCAGCAGCTTTACAGGGGGCACTGAAGCTTTCTTT.

On this clone: Germline and junction disagree at one end, which may indicate a read error. The CDR3 DNA reads TGTGCCTGGAGTATGAGGGAGCAGGAAGATTTT. It yields the protein CAWSMREQEDF. The rearrangement uses TRBV30 and TRBJ2-3; weak D call: TRBD2 (5 bases). The germline V gene has CDR1 GTSNPN and CDR2 SVGIG (reference sequence). CDR3 length: 11 residues.

This chain links TRBV29-1 with TRBJ2-3; D might be TRBD1 (6 bases). CDR1 is SQVTM and CDR2 is ANQGSEA in the germline V gene. Deletions cut 1 base from V and 6 bases from J, with 11 bases between. This CDR3 comprises 13 residues. The DNA for the CDR3 is TGCAGCGTTGAAGCTACAGGGCCCGATACGCAGTATTTT. Its translation: CSVEATGPDTQYF.

The chain uses TRBV7-6 and TRBJ2-7, with TRBD1 matching 9 bases. J gave up 6 bases and V 5 bases, and 5 bases lay outside the gene matches. The CDR3 is 13 residues long. Germline V lookup: CDR1 SGHVS, CDR2 FNYEAQ. The CDR3 nucleotides are TGTGCCAGCAGCCGGGACAGGGCGGGCGAGCAGTACTTC. Translation: CASSRDRAGEQYF.

This clone was seen more than once but under ten times. The chain couples TRBV6-1 to TRBJ1-2; 9 nucleotides align to TRBD1. This CDR3 has 15 amino acids. Trimming removed 5 bases from V and 7 bases from J; junction bases left unmatched: 11. The germline CDR1 and CDR2 sequences are MNHNS and SASEGT. The DNA of the CDR3 is TGTGCCAGCAGTAAACCGGGACAGGGTCATCTTGGCTACACCTTC. Amino acid sequence: CASSKPGQGHLGYTF.